Listed below are T cell receptor beta chains from one sample, sequenced in a study of blood T cells in healthy people across ages. TCRdb itself ran the 5' RACE reads through MiXCR, one entry per CDR3 protein. The table records approximately 830,000 distinct CDR3 sequences, less than 80% of them present only once. Material: blood. The receptor source for this set is a man younger than 45 in good health. Each CDR3 is given with its conserved first and last residue. A D gene is named only where the DNA matches it firmly. A row's size may be missing; if present it is once, few, many or a size class.

d_call | cdr3_length | j_call | v_call | clone_size | cdr3_aa | cdr3_nt
TRBD1 | 12 | TRBJ1-2 | TRBV29-1 | - | CSVVRQGDGYTF | TGCAGCGTTGTCCGGCAGGGGGATGGCTACACCTTC
TRBD1 | 15 | TRBJ2-1 | TRBV7-9 | - | CASTLWGQGDGEQFF | TGTGCCAGCACCTTATGGGGACAGGGAGACGGTGAGCAGTTCTTC
TRBD1 | 15 | TRBJ2-7 | TRBV29-1 | few | CSVGEPPGQGFEQYF | TGCAGCGTGGGGGAGCCCCCGGGACAGGGATTTGAGCAGTACTTC
- | 13 | TRBJ2-5 | TRBV29-1 | - | CNVETRLQETQYF | TGCAACGTTGAAACTAGGCTCCAAGAGACCCAGTACTTC
- | 12 | TRBJ1-6 | TRBV25-1 | - | CASKDYNSPLHF | TGTGCCAGCAAGGATTATAATTCACCCCTCCACTTT
- | 17 | TRBJ1-6 | TRBV7-2 | few | CASSLGSKNSYNSPLHF | TGTGCCAGCAGCTTAGGGAGCAAAAACTCCTATAATTCACCCCTCCACTTT
TRBD1 | 15 | TRBJ2-7 | TRBV28 | - | CASSTQTGGKYEQYF | TGTGCCAGCAGTACCCAGACAGGGGGCAAGTACGAGCAGTACTTC
TRBD1 | 15 | TRBJ2-7 | TRBV11-2 | - | CASSSNGQGDYEQYF | TGTGCCAGCAGCTCTAATGGACAGGGGGACTACGAGCAGTACTTC
TRBD2 | 17 | TRBJ2-1 | TRBV6-2/TRBV6-3 | - | CASRGTGGTSPYNEQFF | TGTGCCAGCAGGGGAACGGGGGGGACTAGCCCCTACAATGAGCAGTTCTTC
- | 16 | TRBJ2-1 | TRBV4-2 | - | CASSQGKGEVYNEQFF | TGTGCCAGCAGCCAAGGGAAAGGGGAGGTATACAATGAGCAGTTCTTC
- | 15 | TRBJ2-5 | TRBV14 | - | CASSQAGGPEETQYF | TGTGCCAGCAGCCAAGCCGGCGGGCCGGAGGAGACCCAGTACTTC
- | 17 | TRBJ2-5 | TRBV27 | - | CASSPDRDTTSQETQYF | TGTGCCAGCAGTCCCGACCGGGACACGACAAGCCAAGAGACCCAGTACTTC
- | 13 | TRBJ1-5 | TRBV12-3/TRBV12-4 | - | CASSWTLDQPQHF | TGTGCCAGCAGTTGGACATTGGATCAGCCCCAGCATTTT
TRBD2 | 13 | TRBJ2-7 | TRBV30 | - | CARSLAGIYEQYF | TGTGCCCGGAGTTTAGCGGGGATCTACGAGCAGTACTTC
- | 15 | TRBJ2-7 | TRBV5-5 | - | CASTPLVPSSYEQYF | TGTGCCAGCACCCCGCTTGTGCCCAGCTCCTACGAGCAGTACTTC
- | 14 | TRBJ2-2 | TRBV9 | - | CASSVASNTGELFF | TGTGCCAGCAGCGTAGCTTCGAACACCGGGGAGCTGTTTTTT
TRBD1 | 16 | TRBJ2-1 | TRBV4-2 | - | CASSQETGGSYNEQFF | TGTGCCAGCAGCCAAGAGACAGGGGGCTCCTACAATGAGCAGTTCTTC
TRBD2 | 17 | TRBJ2-5 | TRBV28 | once | CASSLVIAGGLDQTQYF | TGTGCCAGCAGCCTCGTAATAGCGGGGGGGCTTGACCAGACCCAGTACTTC
- | 15 | TRBJ1-6 | TRBV12-3/TRBV12-4 | - | CASTRGSSYNSPLHF | TGTGCCAGCACCCGAGGAAGCTCCTATAATTCACCCCTCCACTTT
TRBD1 | 13 | TRBJ2-7 | TRBV20-1 | many | CSAPTPRGHEQYF | TGCAGTGCCCCTACCCCCAGGGGGCACGAGCAGTACTTC
- | 14 | TRBJ2-5 | TRBV5-1 | few | CASDPGGNQETQYF | TGCGCCAGCGATCCCGGGGGCAACCAAGAGACCCAGTACTTC
TRBD1 | 14 | TRBJ2-4 | TRBV28 | - | CASSPTGVKNIQYF | TGTGCCAGCAGTCCGACAGGGGTCAAAAACATTCAGTACTTC
- | 14 | TRBJ1-6 | TRBV16 | - | CASSQGADNSPLHF | TGTGCCAGCAGCCAAGGGGCAGATAATTCACCCCTCCACTTT
- | 15 | TRBJ2-7 | TRBV20-1 | - | CSAIDGVRPNYEQYF | TGCAGTGCTATAGACGGAGTTCGACCAAACTACGAGCAGTACTTC
- | 13 | TRBJ2-5 | TRBV7-2 | - | CASSLDPTGAQYF | TGTGCCAGCAGCTTGGATCCCACGGGGGCCCAGTACTTC
- | 13 | TRBJ2-5 | TRBV19 | - | CASSIAGEETQYF | TGTGCCAGTAGTATAGCGGGGGAAGAGACCCAGTACTTC
- | 15 | TRBJ2-5 | TRBV6-5 | few | CATQRTPFYQETQYF | TGTGCCACTCAAAGGACCCCCTTCTACCAAGAGACCCAGTACTTC
TRBD1 | 17 | TRBJ2-1 | TRBV14 | - | CASSQGLWTGSYNEQFF | TGTGCCAGCAGCCAAGGGTTGTGGACAGGCTCCTACAATGAGCAGTTCTTC
- | 17 | TRBJ1-2 | TRBV15 | once | CATSRDVVGRQPYGYTF | TGTGCCACCAGCAGAGATGTCGTCGGGCGACAGCCCTATGGCTACACCTTC
- | 14 | TRBJ2-7 | TRBV27 | - | CASSFGAGMYEQYF | TGTGCCAGCAGTTTCGGGGCAGGGATGTACGAGCAGTACTTC
TRBD1 | 15 | TRBJ1-6 | TRBV18 | few | CASSEQGAENSPLHF | TGTGCCAGCTCGGAACAGGGGGCGGAAAATTCACCCCTCCACTTT
- | 16 | TRBJ1-2 | TRBV27 | once | CASSTALGATNYGYTF | TGTGCCAGCAGTACGGCGTTGGGGGCGACGAACTATGGCTACACCTTC
TRBD1 | 15 | TRBJ2-7 | TRBV5-1 | - | CASSSGQALIYEQYF | TGCGCCAGCAGCTCCGGACAGGCGCTAATCTACGAGCAGTACTTC
TRBD2 | 14 | TRBJ2-7 | TRBV20-1 | - | CSAHGGGQSYEQYF | TGCAGTGCTCACGGGGGGGGCCAATCCTACGAGCAGTACTTC
TRBD1 | 16 | TRBJ2-4 | TRBV20-1 | few | CSAFRDRGPFRWEQYF | TGCAGTGCTTTTCGGGACAGGGGACCGTTTAGGTGGGAGCAGTACTTC
- | 13 | TRBJ1-2 | TRBV2 | - | CASSGQVHEGYTF | TGTGCCAGCAGTGGACAGGTTCACGAGGGCTACACCTTC
- | 21 | TRBJ2-3 | TRBV4-3 | - | CASSQEPFWGGKPSSTDTQYF | TGCGCCAGCAGCCAAGAACCCTTTTGGGGGGGCAAACCTTCTAGCACAGATACGCAGTATTTT
- | 16 | TRBJ2-1 | TRBV10-3 | - | CAISEPDRSSYNEQLF | TGTGCCATCAGTGAGCCGGACAGAAGCTCCTACAATGAGCAGTTGTTC
- | 12 | TRBJ2-1 | TRBV28 | - | CASSHVHNEQFF | TGTGCCAGCAGCCACGTTCACAATGAGCAGTTCTTC
- | 12 | TRBJ2-7 | TRBV13 | - | CASSLVAGGQYF | TGTGCCAGCAGCTTAGTCGCGGGCGGCCAGTACTTC
TRBD1 | 15 | TRBJ2-5 | TRBV12-3/TRBV12-4 | few | CASSTGTGGVETQYF | TGTGCCAGCAGTACGGGGACAGGGGGTGTGGAGACCCAGTACTTC